This record concerns one T cell receptor (beta chain) sequence. This sample stems from a study of blood T cell repertoires in COVID-19. The wider study: COVID-19 samples from acute and convalescent phases originated in the United States, Italy and Spain. The cDNA or gDNA used as material had been derived from T cells, B-cell-depleted T cells, or PBMCs.

CDR1 is SGHNT and CDR2 is YYREEE in the germline V gene (reference sequence). The ends were cut back, 1 base at V and 4 bases at J, with 11 bases in the middle. This CDR3 is built from 14 residues. The authors' processing: Reference gene primer amplification gave nucleated cell count estimates. Method: immunoSEQ multiplex PCR; TCRdb's copy keeps in-frame clones and lacks some. V and J calls plus clone size are reproduced from that table; the DNA served to infer D and trimming. The sample comprises under 250,000 clones, roughly 80% of which are singletons, and approximately 8% rests with the top ten. The source of this sequence is an elderly woman with acute or convalescent COVID-19. The chain employs TRBV5-4 and TRBJ1-2; possible D gene TRBD1, 6 bases. The sample taken for sequencing was peripheral blood. DNA of the CDR3: TGTGCCAGCAGCTTGAGGGGGTCAGGCTATGGCTACACCTTC. This gives the protein CASSLRGSGYGYTF.